The clone carrying this TCR beta chain has only one observation. The source of the sample is a study of blood T cell repertoires in COVID-19. Study overall: Acute and convalescent COVID-19 specimens originated in the United States, Italy and Spain. Sample material is recorded as cDNA or gDNA derived from T cells, B-cell-depleted T cells, or PBMCs.

CDR1 is MDHEN, CDR2 SYDVKM, per germline. The CDR3 has 16 residues. V trimming: 2 bases; J trimming: 6 bases; junction bases outside the gene matches: 5. As handled by the study authors: By means of reference gene primer amplification, nucleated cell counts were estimated. Assay used: immunoSEQ multiplex PCR; TCRdb lists only in-frame clones, some missing. That table is the source of V, J and clone size, and D and trimming were worked out from the DNA. The sample consists of approximately 61,000 clones, approximately 83% of them appearing once. Sequenced input: peripheral blood. The source is a human donor in a cohort sampled during active COVID-19. This chain joins TRBV28 and TRBJ1-4, with 11 bases that match TRBD1. The CDR3 spells CASSLSGQGAYEKLFF. The CDR3 DNA reads TGTGCCAGCAGTTTAAGCGGACAGGGGGCCTATGAAAAACTGTTTTTT.